These 24 T cell receptor beta chains originate from one sample sequenced in a study of cytomegalovirus exposure and HLA in healthy donors (dated 2017 in TCRdb). Libraries were built with the immunoSEQ multiplex PCR assay. For the multiplex PCR, a mixture combining 60 forward primers for TCR Vbeta segments and 13 reverse primers for TCR Jbeta segments was used. This is the immuneACCESS table as TCRdb keeps it, with only in-frame sequences that have V and J called. A part of the clones is gone; compared with another copy, unresolved V genes explain less than half, and the rest is unexplained. In all, the sample holds under 75,000 clones, and about 67% of those were seen once. The leading ten clones occupy around 10% of the sample. Sequencing used PBMCs. These receptors all come from a human donor in good health.

The J gene is TRBJ1-5, the V gene TRBV21-1; the table's TRBD1 call for D was not verified on the DNA. TRBV21-1 is a recognized pseudogene. The CDR3 contains 17 residues. CDR3 in amino acids: CASSKRSDSSRNHSQHF. The CDR3 DNA is TGTGCCAGCAGCAAACGAAGTGACAGCTCCCGTAATCATTCCCAGCATTTT.

Only one count was recorded for this clone. This chain connects TRBV10-3 to TRBJ1-2; a weak D match, TRBD1 (5 bases). Trimming pared 8 bases from V and 1 base from J, leaving 11 bases between. This CDR3 spans 13 amino acids. Germline lookup yields CDR1 ENHRY and CDR2 SYGVKD. CDR3: CAISGGGNYGYTF. CDR3 in DNA: TGTGCCATCTCCGGCGGGGGTAACTATGGCTACACCTTC.

This rearrangement joins TRBV6-5 to TRBJ2-1; possibly TRBD1 for D (6 bases). Germline lookup yields CDR1 MNHEY and CDR2 SVGAGI. Between the trimmed V and J ends, which lost 6 bases and 12 bases, there was a span of 18 bases. The CDR3 loop spans 13 amino acids. CDR3 nucleotide sequence: TGTGCCAGCAGAAATGATCAAGGGGGTGTGCAGTTCTTC. Protein sequence: CASRNDQGGVQFF.

In this sample, this clone turned up a few times. V usage is TRBV2 and J usage is TRBJ2-1; D might be TRBD2 (5 bases). The length of the CDR3 is 13 residues. Germline V gene data show CDR1 as SNHLY and CDR2 as FYNNEI. V lost 4 bases, J lost 9 bases, and 13 bases lay in between. The CDR3 is CASSAQLEGEQFF. In nucleotides, the CDR3 is TGTGCCAGCAGTGCCCAACTAGAGGGTGAGCAGTTCTTC.

The V gene is TRBV5-6, the J gene TRBJ2-5; D is perhaps TRBD2 (5 bases). The germline V gene encodes CDR1 SGHDT and CDR2 YYEEEE. The V gene lost 1 base and the J gene lost 3 bases, with 10 bases spanning the gap. This CDR3 contains 14 residues. In DNA, the CDR3 is TGTGCCAGCAGCTTGTCGCCCGGGGAAGAGACCCAGTACTTC. Translation: CASSLSPGEETQYF.

This clone has at least ten counts. This chain connects TRBV7-9 to TRBJ1-4; tentatively, D is TRBD1 (6 bases). This CDR3 has 15 residues. Trimming took 5 bases from V and 2 from J, leaving 12 bases between them. Per the germline V gene, CDR1 is SEHNR and CDR2 is FQNEAQ (reference sequence). In DNA, the CDR3 is TGTGCCAGCAGCCTTTGGGACACGACTAATGAAAAACTGTTTTTT. Its translation: CASSLWDTTNEKLFF.

A word on this clone: Here the CDR3 omits its conserved ending phenylalanine or tryptophan, so a read error is the likely source. The limits of the CDR3 on the DNA are not certain, so only TCRdb's listed CDR3 is given. This chain uses TRBV15 with TRBJ1-2; TRBD1 is the table's D call, not checked against the DNA. The CDR3 is made up of 12 amino acids, end residues included. Germline CDR1 is LNHNV and CDR2 is YYDKDF (reference sequence). CDR3 in amino acids: CATSRARQSVQL.

This CDR3 is CASSVDRATEAFF. The CDR3 DNA follows: TGTGCCAGCTCAGTTGACAGGGCCACTGAAGCTTTCTTT. The chain links TRBV18 to TRBJ1-1; 7 bases map to TRBD1. The germline V gene has CDR1 KGHSH and CDR2 LQKENI. The CDR3 is made up of 13 amino acids. Trimming took 5 bases from V and 4 from J; bases not matched to a gene: 4. Variable domain in full (rest from reference TRBV18 and TRBJ1-1): NAGVMQNPRHLVRRRGQEARLRCSPMKGHSHVYWYRQLPEEGLKFMVYLQKENIIDESGMPKERFSAEFPKEGPSILRIQQVVRGDSAAYFCASSVDRATEAFFGQGTRLTVV.

This clone was seen more than once but under ten times. The chain is built from TRBV5-6 and TRBJ1-4; tentative D call: TRBD1 (5 bases). The V and J ends lost 4 bases and 0 bases respectively, with 13 bases between them. This CDR3 region has 16 residues. The germline CDR1 and CDR2 sequences are SGHDT and YYEEEE. The CDR3 here is CASSEMGLATNEKLFF. The DNA for the CDR3 is TGTGCCAGCAGCGAGATGGGGCTTGCAACTAATGAAAAACTGTTTTTT.

V and J are TRBV5-1 and TRBJ1-4, with D possibly being TRBD1 (6 bases). The germline V and J ends were trimmed by 2 bases and 5 bases, with 13 bases remaining between them. The CDR3 covers 15 residues. CDR1 is SGHRS, CDR2 YFSETQ, per germline. CDR3 amino acids: CASSLGAGVNEKLFF. CDR3 sequence (DNA): TGCGCCAGCAGCTTAGGGGCAGGGGTAAATGAAAAACTGTTTTTT.

The V and J genes are TRBV28 and TRBJ1-2, with D unresolved. CDR1 and CDR2 from the germline V gene are MDHEN and SYDVKM. V lost 2 bases, J lost 8 bases, and 9 bases lay in between. The CDR3 length is 12 residues. The CDR3 sequence: CASSLGSGGYTF. CDR3 DNA sequence: TGTGCCAGCAGTTTAGGGTCGGGGGGCTACACCTTC.

V and J are TRBV4-1 and TRBJ2-1; the match to TRBD2 covers 8 bases. CDR1 and CDR2 from the germline V gene are MGHRA and YSYEKL. Losses at the gene ends were 6 bases for V and 8 bases for J; bases not matched to a gene: 9. The CDR3 contains 14 residues. The DNA of the CDR3 is TGCGCCAGCAGGCCCATCGGGAGGGTCGATGAGCAGTTCTTC. Its translation is CASRPIGRVDEQFF.

The chain joins TRBV27 to TRBJ1-1, with D possibly TRBD1 on 5 matching bases. Germline CDR1 MNHEY, CDR2 SMNVEV (reference sequence). V was clipped by 3 bases and J by 0 bases, with 17 bases between them. The CDR3 is 17 amino acids. The CDR3 region is CASSFAGPARMNTEAFF. The DNA for the CDR3 is TGTGCCAGCAGTTTTGCAGGGCCTGCTCGTATGAACACTGAAGCTTTCTTT.

This clone showed up just once. The chain couples TRBV4-1 to TRBJ1-1; 8 positions match TRBD1. The junction had 9 bases not matched to a gene; V was cut back by 4 bases and J by 5 bases. CDR1 is MGHRA and CDR2 is YSYEKL in the germline V gene. The CDR3 runs 15 residues. The CDR3 bases are TGCGCCAGCAGCCGTTGGACAGGGCGGGGGACTGAAGCTTTCTTT. Translation gives CASSRWTGRGTEAFF.

The V call is TRBV27, the J call TRBJ1-5; 7 bases line up with TRBD1. V lost 2 bases, J lost 1 base, and 8 bases stayed unmatched. The length of the CDR3 is 17 residues. Germline CDR1 reads MNHEY; CDR2 reads SMNVEV (reference sequence). Here the CDR3 DNA reads TGTGCCAGCAGTTTAGAAAGGGGGCGACGGAGCAATCAGCCCCAGCATTTT. Translated: CASSLERGRRSNQPQHF.

J is TRBJ1-1 and V is TRBV6-1; D may be TRBD1 (5 bases). Germline assignment: CDR1 MNHNS and CDR2 SASEGT. The germline V and J ends were trimmed by 3 bases and 4 bases, with 12 bases remaining between them. The CDR3 is made up of 14 amino acids. CDR3 protein: CASSDPGRGTEAFF. The CDR3 nucleotides read TGTGCCAGCAGTGACCCTGGGAGGGGCACTGAAGCTTTCTTT.

This clone has a handful of counts. The J gene is TRBJ1-1, the V gene TRBV19, with a tentative D call TRBD1 (6 bases). The CDR3 extends over 13 amino acids. The V gene's germline CDR1 is LNHDA and CDR2 SQIVND (reference sequence). V lost 7 bases and J lost 5, with 14 bases in between. The CDR3 coding sequence is TGTGCCAGTACCTCAGGGGCAGGGACTGAAGCTTTCTTT. This translates into CASTSGAGTEAFF.

V gene TRBV5-1 combines with J gene TRBJ2-2; D not certain. This CDR3 contains 15 residues. With 0 bases removed from V and 2 bases from J, the gap between germline ends came to 8 bases. Germline CDR1 and CDR2: SGHRS and YFSETQ. Here the CDR3 DNA reads TGCGCCAGCAGCTTGGACAGCTCTAACACCGGGGAGCTGTTTTTT. Translation: CASSLDSSNTGELFF.

CDR3 bases: TGTGCCAGCAGCTTATCTAGCGGGCAAGAGACCCAGTACTTC. Translated, it gives CASSLSSGQETQYF. The chain has TRBV7-8 and TRBJ2-5, with 8 bases identical to TRBD2. The germline gives CDR1 SGHVS, CDR2 FQNEAQ. After removal of 2 bases from V and 2 bases from J, the junction contained 1 base not matched to a gene. This CDR3 is 14 amino acids long.

V gene TRBV30 combines with J gene TRBJ2-7; TRBD2 matches at 7 bases. Germline loops: CDR1 GTSNPN, CDR2 SVGIG (reference sequence). This CDR3 spans 15 amino acids. Trimming cost V 2 bases and J 6 bases; bases outside gene matches: 13. The CDR3 coding sequence is TGTGCCTGGAGTCCCCTCAGGACTAGAAATTCCGAGCAGTACTTC. Amino acid sequence: CAWSPLRTRNSEQYF.

The chain joins TRBV5-4 to TRBJ2-1, with 7 positions matching TRBD1. The germline gives CDR1 SGHNT, CDR2 YYREEE (reference sequence). V lost 3 bases, J lost 5 bases, and 5 bases stayed unmatched. The CDR3 loop spans 14 amino acids. CDR3 loop: CASSSGGRDNEQFF. The CDR3, as DNA: TGTGCCAGCAGCTCAGGGGGTCGAGACAATGAGCAGTTCTTC.

The chain's CDR3 is CAISEAVSNQPQHF. In DNA, the CDR3 is TGTGCCATCAGTGAAGCGGTCAGCAATCAGCCCCAGCATTTT. The V and J genes are TRBV10-3 and TRBJ1-5; D is uncertain. This CDR3 is built from 14 residues. Per germline, CDR1 ENHRY and CDR2 SYGVKD. The V end lost 3 bases, the J end lost 1 base, and 7 bases lay between the germline ends.

The J gene is TRBJ2-1, the V gene TRBV4-1; unclear D gene. The CDR3 runs 14 residues. Trimming removed 0 bases at V and 6 bases at J, with 9 bases between. Germline CDR1 is MGHRA and CDR2 is YSYEKL. CDR3 in amino acids: CASSQEQVRNEQFF. CDR3 DNA: TGCGCCAGCAGCCAAGAGCAGGTTCGCAATGAGCAGTTCTTC.

The rearrangement joins TRBV29-1 to TRBJ1-5, with 10 bases aligning to TRBD1. The CDR3 has 13 residues. Per germline, CDR1 SQVTM and CDR2 ANQGSEA. Trimming removed 6 bases from V and 5 bases from J; junction bases left unmatched: 4. CDR3 DNA sequence: TGCAGCGTCTCCGGGACAGGGGATCAGCCCCAGCATTTT. Residues: CSVSGTGDQPQHF.